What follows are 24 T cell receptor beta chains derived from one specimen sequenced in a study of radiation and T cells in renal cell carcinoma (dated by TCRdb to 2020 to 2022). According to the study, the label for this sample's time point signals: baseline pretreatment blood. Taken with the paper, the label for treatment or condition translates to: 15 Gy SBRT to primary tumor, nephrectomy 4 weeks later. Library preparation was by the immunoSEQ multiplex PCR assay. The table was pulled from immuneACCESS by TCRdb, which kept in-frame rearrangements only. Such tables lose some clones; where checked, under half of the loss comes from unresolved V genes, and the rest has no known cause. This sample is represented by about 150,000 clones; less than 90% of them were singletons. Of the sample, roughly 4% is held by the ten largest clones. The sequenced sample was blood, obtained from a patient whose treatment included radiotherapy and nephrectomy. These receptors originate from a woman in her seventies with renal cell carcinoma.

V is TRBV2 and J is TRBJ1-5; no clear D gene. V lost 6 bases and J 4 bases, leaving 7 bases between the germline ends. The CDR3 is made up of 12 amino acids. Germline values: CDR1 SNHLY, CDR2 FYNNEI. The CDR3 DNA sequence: TGTGCCAGCAGGCGGACGAATCAGCCCCAGCATTTT. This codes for CASRRTNQPQHF.

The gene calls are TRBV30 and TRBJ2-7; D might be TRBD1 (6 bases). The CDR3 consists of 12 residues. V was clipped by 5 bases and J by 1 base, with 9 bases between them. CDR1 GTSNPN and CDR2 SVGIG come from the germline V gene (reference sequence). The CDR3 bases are TGTGCCTGGGGACAGTGGTCCTACGAGCAGTACTTC. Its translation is CAWGQWSYEQYF.

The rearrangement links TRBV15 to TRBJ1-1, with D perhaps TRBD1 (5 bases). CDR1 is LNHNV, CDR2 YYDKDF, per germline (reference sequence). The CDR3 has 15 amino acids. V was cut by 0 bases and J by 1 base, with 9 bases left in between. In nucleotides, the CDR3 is TGTGCCACCAGCAGAGATCAGGGATCGAACACTGAAGCTTTCTTT. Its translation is CATSRDQGSNTEAFF.

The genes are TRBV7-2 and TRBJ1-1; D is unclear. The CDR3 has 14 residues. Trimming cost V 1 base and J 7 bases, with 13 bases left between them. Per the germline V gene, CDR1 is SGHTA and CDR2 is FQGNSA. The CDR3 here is CASSLEGYGSEAFF. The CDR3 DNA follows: TGTGCCAGCAGCTTAGAAGGATATGGGAGTGAAGCTTTCTTT.

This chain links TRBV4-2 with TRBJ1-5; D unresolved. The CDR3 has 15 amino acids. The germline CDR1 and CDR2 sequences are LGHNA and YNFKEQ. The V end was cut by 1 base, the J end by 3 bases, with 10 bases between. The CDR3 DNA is TGTGCCAGCAGCCAAGTATCGGGGAACAATCAGCCCCAGCATTTT. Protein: CASSQVSGNNQPQHF.

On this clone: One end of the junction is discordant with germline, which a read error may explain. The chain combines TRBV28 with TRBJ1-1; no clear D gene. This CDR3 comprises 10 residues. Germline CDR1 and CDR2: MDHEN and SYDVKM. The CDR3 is CASSLGRPAF. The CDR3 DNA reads TGTGCCAGCAGTTTAGGCAGGCCGGCCTTT.

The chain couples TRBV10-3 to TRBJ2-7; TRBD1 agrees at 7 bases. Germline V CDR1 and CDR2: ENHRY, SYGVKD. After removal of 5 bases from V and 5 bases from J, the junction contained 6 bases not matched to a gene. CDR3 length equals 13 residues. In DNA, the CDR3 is TGTGCCATCAGTAGGGACAGCAAGGACGAGCAGTACTTC. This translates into CAISRDSKDEQYF.

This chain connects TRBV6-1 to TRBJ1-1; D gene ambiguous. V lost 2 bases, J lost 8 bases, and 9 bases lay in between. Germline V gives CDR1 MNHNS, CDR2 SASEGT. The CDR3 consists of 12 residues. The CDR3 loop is CASSEWRAEAFF. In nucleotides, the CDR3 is TGTGCCAGCAGTGAATGGAGGGCCGAAGCTTTCTTT.

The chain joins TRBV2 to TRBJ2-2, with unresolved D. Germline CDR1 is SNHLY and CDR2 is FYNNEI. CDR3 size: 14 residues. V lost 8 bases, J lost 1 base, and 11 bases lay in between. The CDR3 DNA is TGTGCCAGCCAAGAATCGCTGAACACCGGGGAGCTGTTTTTT. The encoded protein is CASQESLNTGELFF.

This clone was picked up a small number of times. The CDR3 DNA sequence: TGTGCCTGGAGTTTACCCCCAGGGATTCAGCCCCAGCATTTT. The encoded protein is CAWSLPPGIQPQHF. The chain uses TRBV30 and TRBJ1-5; D is possibly TRBD1 (5 bases). CDR1 and CDR2 (germline): GTSNPN, SVGIG (reference sequence). V was pared by 2 bases and J by 6 bases, with 14 bases between. This CDR3 has 14 residues.

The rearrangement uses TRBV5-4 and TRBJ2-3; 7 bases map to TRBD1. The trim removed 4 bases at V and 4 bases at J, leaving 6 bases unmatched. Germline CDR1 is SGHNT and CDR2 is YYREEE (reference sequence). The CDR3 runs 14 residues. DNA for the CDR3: TGTGCCAGCAGCCATCGACAGGGCCCAGATACGCAGTATTTT. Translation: CASSHRQGPDTQYF.

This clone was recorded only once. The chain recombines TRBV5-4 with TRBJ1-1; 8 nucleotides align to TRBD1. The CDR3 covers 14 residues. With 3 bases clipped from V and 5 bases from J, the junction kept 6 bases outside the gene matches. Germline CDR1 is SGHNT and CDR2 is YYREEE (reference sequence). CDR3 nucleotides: TGTGCCAGCAGCTGGGACAGGTTGGGAACTGAAGCTTTCTTT. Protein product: CASSWDRLGTEAFF.

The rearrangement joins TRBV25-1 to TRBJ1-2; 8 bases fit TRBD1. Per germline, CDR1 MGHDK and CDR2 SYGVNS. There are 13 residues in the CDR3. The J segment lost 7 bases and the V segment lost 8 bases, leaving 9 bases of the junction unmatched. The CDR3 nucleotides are TGTGCCAGCGGTGGAATAACAGGGGGTGGCTACACCTTC. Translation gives CASGGITGGGYTF.

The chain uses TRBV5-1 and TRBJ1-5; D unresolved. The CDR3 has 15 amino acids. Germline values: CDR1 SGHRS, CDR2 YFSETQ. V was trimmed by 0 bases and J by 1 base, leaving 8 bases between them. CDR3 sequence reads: CASSLGGNSNQPQHF. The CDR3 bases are TGCGCCAGCAGCTTGGGGGGTAACAGCAATCAGCCCCAGCATTTT.

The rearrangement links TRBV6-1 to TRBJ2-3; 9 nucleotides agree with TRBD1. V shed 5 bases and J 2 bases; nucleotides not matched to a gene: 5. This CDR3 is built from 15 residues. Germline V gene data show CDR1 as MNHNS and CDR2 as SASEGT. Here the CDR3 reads CASSPGTGFTDTQYF. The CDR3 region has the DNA TGTGCCAGCAGTCCCGGGACAGGGTTCACAGATACGCAGTATTTT.

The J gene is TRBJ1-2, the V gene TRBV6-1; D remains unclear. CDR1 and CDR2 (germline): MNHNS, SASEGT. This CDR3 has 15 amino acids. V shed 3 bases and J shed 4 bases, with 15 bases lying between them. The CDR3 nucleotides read TGTGCCAGCAGTGAGGCGTACACCCGATTCTATGGCTACACCTTC. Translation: CASSEAYTRFYGYTF.

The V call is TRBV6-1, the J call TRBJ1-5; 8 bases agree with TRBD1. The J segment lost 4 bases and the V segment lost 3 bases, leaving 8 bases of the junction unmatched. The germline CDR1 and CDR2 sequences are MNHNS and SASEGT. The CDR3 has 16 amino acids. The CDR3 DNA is TGTGCCAGCAGTGAGGTGACAGGGGTTTGGAATCAGCCCCAGCATTTT. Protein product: CASSEVTGVWNQPQHF.

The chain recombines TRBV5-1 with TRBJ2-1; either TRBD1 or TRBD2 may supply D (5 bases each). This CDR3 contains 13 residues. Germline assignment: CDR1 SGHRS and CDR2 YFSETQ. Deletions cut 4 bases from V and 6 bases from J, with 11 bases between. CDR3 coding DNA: TGCGCCAGCAGCCTGGGACCCCTCAATGAGCAGTTCTTC. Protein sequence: CASSLGPLNEQFF.

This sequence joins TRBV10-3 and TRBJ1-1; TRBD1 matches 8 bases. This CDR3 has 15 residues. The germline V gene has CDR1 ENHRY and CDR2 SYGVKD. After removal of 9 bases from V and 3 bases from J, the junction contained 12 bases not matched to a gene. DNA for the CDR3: TGTGCCATTCGAACCCCCGGACAGGGTGACACTGAAGCTTTCTTT. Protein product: CAIRTPGQGDTEAFF.

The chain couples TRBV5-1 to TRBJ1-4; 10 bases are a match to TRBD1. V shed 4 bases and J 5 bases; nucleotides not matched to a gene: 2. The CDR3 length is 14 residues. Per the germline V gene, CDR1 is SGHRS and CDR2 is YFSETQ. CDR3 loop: CASSGGQGNEKLFF. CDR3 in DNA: TGCGCCAGCAGCGGGGGACAGGGGAATGAAAAACTGTTTTTT.

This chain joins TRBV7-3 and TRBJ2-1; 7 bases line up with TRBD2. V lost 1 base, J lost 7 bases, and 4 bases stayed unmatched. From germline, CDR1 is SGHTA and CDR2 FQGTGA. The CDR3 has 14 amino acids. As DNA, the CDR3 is TGTGCCAGCAGCTTAAGCGGGGGTGGTAATGAGCAGTTCTTC. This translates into CASSLSGGGNEQFF.

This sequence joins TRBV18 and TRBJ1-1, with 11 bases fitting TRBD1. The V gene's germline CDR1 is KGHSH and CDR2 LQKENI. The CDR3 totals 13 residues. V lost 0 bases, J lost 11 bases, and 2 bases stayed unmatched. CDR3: CASSPPGQGGAFF. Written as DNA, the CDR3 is TGTGCCAGCTCACCACCGGGACAGGGGGGTGCTTTCTTT.

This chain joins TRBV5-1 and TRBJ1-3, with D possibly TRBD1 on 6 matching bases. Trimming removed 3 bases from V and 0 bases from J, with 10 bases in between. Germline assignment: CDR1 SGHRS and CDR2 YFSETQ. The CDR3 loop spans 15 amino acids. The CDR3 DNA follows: TGCGCCAGCAGCTCAGGACAGACCTCTGGAAACACCATATATTTT. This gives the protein CASSSGQTSGNTIYF.

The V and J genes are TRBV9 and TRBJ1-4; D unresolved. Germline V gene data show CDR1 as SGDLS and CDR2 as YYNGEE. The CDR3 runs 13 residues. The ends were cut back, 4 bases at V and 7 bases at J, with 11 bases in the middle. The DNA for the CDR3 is TGTGCCAGCAGCCCCCCGGGATCTGAAAAACTGTTTTTT. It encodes CASSPPGSEKLFF.